Described below is a single TCR beta chain sequence and its context. The antigen is not known. BIOMED2 TRB-A/B primer pools were used in multiplex TRB PCR. MiXCR was run by TCRdb on the multiplex PCR reads, yielding one entry per CDR3 protein. The sample has a few thousand distinct CDR3 sequences; 25% to 30% are singletons. This sample is drawn from a study of T and B cells in COVID-19 patients. For the study at large: Of 20 to 25 active-infection patients, 15 to 18 carried comorbidities linked to unfavorable COVID-19 outcome. Findings of the study overall: There were 2,331 TCR clusters exclusive to the recovered cohort, approximately 34 with low generation probability. In COVID-19 patients, T cell receptor beta variable and joining gene use was reportedly strongly skewed.

Looked up from germline, CDR1 is LNHDA and CDR2 is SQIVND (reference sequence). This CDR3 spans 15 amino acids. Trimming pared 0 bases from V and 3 bases from J, leaving 11 bases between. TRB was amplified from about 240-490 ng of blood genomic DNA. The genes are TRBV19 and TRBJ1-1; D unclear. Sequencing used blood. This TCR came from a human donor with active COVID-19. This CDR3 reads CASSIDHGEYTEAFF. CDR3 DNA sequence: TGTGCCAGTAGTATAGACCATGGGGAGTACACTGAAGCTTTCTTT. The whole variable domain, remainder taken from reference TRBV19 and TRBJ1-1, is DGGITQSPKYLFRKEGQNVTLSCEQNLNHDAMYWYRQDPGQGLRLIYYSQIVNDFQKGDIAEGYSVSREKKESFPLTVTSAQKNPTAFYLCASSIDHGEYTEAFFGQGTRLTVV.